This T cell receptor (beta chain) emerged from a study of blood T cell repertoires in COVID-19. About the study: Acute-phase and convalescent COVID-19 samples originated in the United States, Italy and Spain. PBMCs, B-cell-depleted T cells, or T cells provided the cDNA or gDNA that made up the material.

Original processing methods: Estimates of nucleated cell counts were drawn from the amplification of reference gene primers. Sequencing was performed with immunoSEQ multiplex PCR; in TCRdb, only in-frame clones are kept and a portion is missing. V, J and clone size derive from that table, while D and trimming were established from the DNA sequence. Here the sample spans 170,000 or so clones, 90% to 95% being singletons. The receptor's source is a man in his fifties with acute or convalescent COVID-19. Sequencing was performed on peripheral blood.

CDR3 nucleotide sequence: TGTGCCAGCAGCGTGGCCGGGACAGGGGGCGCTGGGGGCTACACCTTC. Protein product: CASSVAGTGGAGGYTF. The chain couples TRBV9 to TRBJ1-2; 12 bases match TRBD1. CDR1 is SGDLS, CDR2 YYNGEE, per germline. CDR3 length: 16 residues. The V segment lost 2 bases and the J segment 8 bases; nucleotides outside the gene matches: 10.